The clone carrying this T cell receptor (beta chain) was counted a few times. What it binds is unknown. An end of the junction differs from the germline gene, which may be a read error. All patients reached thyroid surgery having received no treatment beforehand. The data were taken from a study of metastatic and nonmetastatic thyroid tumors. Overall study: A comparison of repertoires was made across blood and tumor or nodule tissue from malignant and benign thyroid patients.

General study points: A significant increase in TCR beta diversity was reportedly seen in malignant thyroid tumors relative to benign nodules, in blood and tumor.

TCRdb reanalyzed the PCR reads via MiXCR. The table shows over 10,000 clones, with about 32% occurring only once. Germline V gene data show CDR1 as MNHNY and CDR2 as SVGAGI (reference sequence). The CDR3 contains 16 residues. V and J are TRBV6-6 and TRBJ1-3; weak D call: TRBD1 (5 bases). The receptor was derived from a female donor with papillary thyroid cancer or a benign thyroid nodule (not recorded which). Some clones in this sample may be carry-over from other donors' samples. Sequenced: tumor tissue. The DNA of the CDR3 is TGTGCCAGCCATGTGTTCCTGGGGGTTTCTGTAAACACCATATATTTT. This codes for CASHVFLGVSVNTIYF.